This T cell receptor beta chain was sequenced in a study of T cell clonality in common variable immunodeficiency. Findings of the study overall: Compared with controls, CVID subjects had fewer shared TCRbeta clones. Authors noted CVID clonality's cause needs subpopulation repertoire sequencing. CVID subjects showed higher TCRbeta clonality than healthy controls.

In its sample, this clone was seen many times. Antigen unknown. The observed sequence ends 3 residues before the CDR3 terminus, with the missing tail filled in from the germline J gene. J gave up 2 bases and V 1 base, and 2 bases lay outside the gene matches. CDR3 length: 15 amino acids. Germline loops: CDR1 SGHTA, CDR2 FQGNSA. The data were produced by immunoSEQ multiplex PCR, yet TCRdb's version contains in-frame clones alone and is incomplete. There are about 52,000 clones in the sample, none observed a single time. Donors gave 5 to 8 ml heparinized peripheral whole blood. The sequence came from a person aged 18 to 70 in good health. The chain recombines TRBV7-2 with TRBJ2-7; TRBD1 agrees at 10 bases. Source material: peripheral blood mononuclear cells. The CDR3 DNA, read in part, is TGTGCCAGCAGCTTAGGGGGGACAGGGGCCTACGAG. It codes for CASSLGGTGAYE. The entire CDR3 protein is CASSLGGTGAYEQYF.